This TCR beta chain was sequenced for a study of CD8 T cells in ankylosing spondylitis. Per the germline V gene, CDR1 is SNHLY and CDR2 is FYNNEI. Trimming left V 3 bases short and J 11 bases short, with 16 bases between. This CDR3 has 13 amino acids. This clonotype was counted only a few times. Its target is not known. Preparation of TCR beta libraries was done by quantitative 5'-RACE with molecular barcodes. TCRdb called the 5' RACE reads again in MiXCR, with one record for every CDR3 protein. In the table there are some 38,000 distinct CDR3 sequences, under 13% of which are singletons. General observations from the study: Disease-linked clones displayed a CD8+ phenotype and appeared relatively rarely in peripheral blood. Several highly homologous variants made up a TCR beta motif, and this motif appeared characteristic of ankylosing spondylitis blood.

The source of this sequence is a male donor with ankylosing spondylitis or in good health (not recorded which). This chain joins TRBV2 and TRBJ1-2; the D is unclear. Material for sequencing was blood, either unsorted or a sorted T cell fraction (not recorded which). CDR3 amino acids: CASSDWRHPYYTF. The CDR3 nucleotides are TGTGCCAGCAGTGACTGGAGACACCCGTATTACACCTTC.